The text below deals with one TCR beta chain. This sample was taken from a study of blood T cell repertoires in COVID-19. Only in-frame clones appear in the TCRdb table, and some are missing; sequencing was by immunoSEQ multiplex PCR. The repertoire holds about 130,000 clones, with 86% as singletons. The CDR3 loop spans 17 amino acids. Trimming removed 5 bases at V and 4 bases at J, with 21 bases between. Germline-derived CDR1 and CDR2 are KGHSH and LQKENI. This chain connects TRBV18 to TRBJ2-1, with D tentatively TRBD1 (8 bases). The TCR originated in a human donor in a cohort sampled during active COVID-19. Specimen: peripheral blood. The CDR3 loop is CASSTGQGAGTYNEQFF. Written as DNA, the CDR3 is TGTGCCAGCTCAACAGGACAGGGAGCGGGAACATACAATGAGCAGTTCTTC.